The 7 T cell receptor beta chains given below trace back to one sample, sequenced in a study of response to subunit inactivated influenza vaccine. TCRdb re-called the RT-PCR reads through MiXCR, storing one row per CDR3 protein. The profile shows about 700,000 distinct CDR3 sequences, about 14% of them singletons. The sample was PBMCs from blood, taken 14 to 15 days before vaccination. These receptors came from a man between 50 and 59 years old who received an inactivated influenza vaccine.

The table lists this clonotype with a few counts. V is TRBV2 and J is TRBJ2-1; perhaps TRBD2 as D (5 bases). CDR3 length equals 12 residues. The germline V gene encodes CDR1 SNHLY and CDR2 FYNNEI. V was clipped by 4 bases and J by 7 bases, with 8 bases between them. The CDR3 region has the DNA TGTGCCAGCAGTGGATGGGAGAATGAGCAGTTCTTC. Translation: CASSGWENEQFF.

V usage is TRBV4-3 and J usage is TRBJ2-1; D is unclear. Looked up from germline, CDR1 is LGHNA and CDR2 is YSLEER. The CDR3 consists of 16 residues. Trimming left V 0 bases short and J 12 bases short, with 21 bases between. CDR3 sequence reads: CASSQDPGRIASGQFF. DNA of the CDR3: TGCGCCAGCAGCCAAGATCCAGGACGAATTGCATCGGGGCAGTTCTTC.

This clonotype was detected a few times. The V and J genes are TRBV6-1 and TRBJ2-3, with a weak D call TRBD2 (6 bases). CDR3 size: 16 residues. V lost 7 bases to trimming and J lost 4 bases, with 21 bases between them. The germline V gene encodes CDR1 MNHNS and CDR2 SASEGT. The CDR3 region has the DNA TGTGCCAGCACCGCGCGTGGGACCGGGGGATCAGATACGCAGTATTTT. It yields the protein CASTARGTGGSDTQYF.

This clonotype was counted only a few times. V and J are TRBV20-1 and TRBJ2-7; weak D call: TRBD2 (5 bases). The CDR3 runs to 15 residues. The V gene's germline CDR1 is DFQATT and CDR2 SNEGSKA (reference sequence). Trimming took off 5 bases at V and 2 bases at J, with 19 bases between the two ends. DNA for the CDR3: TGCAGTGCTGCACCCCGGGATGCGCTGACCTACGAGCAGTACTTC. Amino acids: CSAAPRDALTYEQYF.

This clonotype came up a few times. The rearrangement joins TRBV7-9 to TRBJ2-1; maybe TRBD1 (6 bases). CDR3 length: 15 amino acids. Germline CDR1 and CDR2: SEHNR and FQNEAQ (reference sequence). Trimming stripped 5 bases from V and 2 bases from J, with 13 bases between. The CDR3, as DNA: TGTGCCAGCAGCACCCTGGGACAACCCTACAATGAGCAGTTCTTC. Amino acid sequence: CASSTLGQPYNEQFF.

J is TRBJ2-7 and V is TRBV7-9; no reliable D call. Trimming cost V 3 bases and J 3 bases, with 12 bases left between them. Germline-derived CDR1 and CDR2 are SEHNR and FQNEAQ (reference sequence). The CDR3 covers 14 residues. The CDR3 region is CASSFPPMSYEQYF. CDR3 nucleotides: TGTGCCAGCAGCTTTCCACCTATGAGCTACGAGCAGTACTTC.

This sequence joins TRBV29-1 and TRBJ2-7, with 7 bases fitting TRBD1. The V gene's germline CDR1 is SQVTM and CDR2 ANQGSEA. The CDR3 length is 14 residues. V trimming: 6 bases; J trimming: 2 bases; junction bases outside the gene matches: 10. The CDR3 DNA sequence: TGCAGCGTCGCCGGGACAGACCCGACCTACGAGCAGTACTTC. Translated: CSVAGTDPTYEQYF.